Listed below are T cell receptor beta chains from one sample, sequenced in a study of T cell responses to AZD1222 COVID-19 vaccine. Data came from immunoSEQ multiplex PCR; TCRdb stores just in-frame clones and leaves some out. The repertoire has about 180,000 clones, around 94% of them found once; the top ten carry about 1.5%. This sample comprised peripheral blood, obtained 28 days after the second AZD1222 dose. The source is an adult who received the AZD1222 COVID-19 vaccine. The CDR3 runs from the conserved cysteine through the conserved F or W. Fields, in order: J gene, V gene, clone size, D gene, CDR3 DNA, CDR3 protein. A D gene is named only where the DNA matches it firmly. Only some rows state a clone size, as once, few, many or a class for expanded clones.

J gene: TRBJ2-1
V gene: TRBV9
clone size: .
D gene: TRBD2
CDR3 DNA: TGTGCCAGCAGCATCCCCACGACTAGCAGCAACTACAATGAGCAGTTCTTC
CDR3 protein: CASSIPTTSSNYNEQFF

J gene: TRBJ1-1
V gene: TRBV28
clone size: few
D gene: .
CDR3 DNA: TGTGCCAGCAGTGTTACAGGGCCTTCTAATGACACTGAAGCTTTCTTT
CDR3 protein: CASSVTGPSNDTEAFF

J gene: TRBJ1-2
V gene: TRBV19
clone size: .
D gene: .
CDR3 DNA: TGTGCCAGTAGTCAAAGAAGGGTCGGCGATGGCTACACCTTC
CDR3 protein: CASSQRRVGDGYTF

J gene: TRBJ2-7
V gene: TRBV5-1
clone size: .
D gene: TRBD2
CDR3 DNA: TGCGCCAGCAGCTTGGGGGCTAGCGGGACTATTGTTGACTACGAGCAGTACTTC
CDR3 protein: CASSLGASGTIVDYEQYF

J gene: TRBJ2-7
V gene: TRBV7-9
clone size: few
D gene: .
CDR3 DNA: TGTGCCAGCAGCCCCCCAGTCTCCTACGAGCAGTACTTC
CDR3 protein: CASSPPVSYEQYF

J gene: TRBJ1-1
V gene: TRBV7-6
clone size: .
D gene: TRBD1
CDR3 DNA: TGTGCCAGCAGCTTCCCCGCGGGACAGGGGAACACTGAAGCTTTCTTT
CDR3 protein: CASSFPAGQGNTEAFF

J gene: TRBJ1-6
V gene: TRBV2
clone size: .
D gene: .
CDR3 DNA: TGTGCCAGCAGCGCCCCCCCTGGACCCCTCCACTTT
CDR3 protein: CASSAPPGPLHF

J gene: TRBJ2-7
V gene: TRBV5-1
clone size: .
D gene: .
CDR3 DNA: TGCGCCAGCAGGGCTTCCTACGAGCAGTACTTC
CDR3 protein: CASRASYEQYF

J gene: TRBJ1-4
V gene: TRBV6-5
clone size: .
D gene: .
CDR3 DNA: TGTGCCAGCATCGAGACCTGGCGGGATAATGAAAAACTGTTTTTT
CDR3 protein: CASIETWRDNEKLFF

J gene: TRBJ2-3
V gene: TRBV7-3
clone size: once
D gene: .
CDR3 DNA: TGTGCCAGCAGCTTAATCGGTGATACGCAGTATTTT
CDR3 protein: CASSLIGDTQYF

J gene: TRBJ2-1
V gene: TRBV5-1
clone size: .
D gene: .
CDR3 DNA: TGCGCCAGCAGCTCTACAGGCAATGAGTACAATGAGCAGTTCTTC
CDR3 protein: CASSSTGNEYNEQFF

J gene: TRBJ1-1
V gene: TRBV7-8
clone size: .
D gene: .
CDR3 DNA: TGTGCCAGCAGGGATACAGGGAAGGTCACTGAAGCTTTCTTT
CDR3 protein: CASRDTGKVTEAFF

J gene: TRBJ1-6
V gene: TRBV5-6
clone size: .
D gene: .
CDR3 DNA: TGTGCCAGCAGCCCCGGGGATTTTAATTCACCCCTCCACTTT
CDR3 protein: CASSPGDFNSPLHF

J gene: TRBJ1-4
V gene: TRBV4-1
clone size: .
D gene: .
CDR3 DNA: TGCGCCAGCAGCCGCCCCACCGGGGGGGAATGGGGTGAAAAACTGTTTTTT
CDR3 protein: CASSRPTGGEWGEKLFF

J gene: TRBJ1-1
V gene: TRBV19
clone size: .
D gene: .
CDR3 DNA: TGTGCCAGTAGATGGACGGGGAAGAACACTGAAGCTTTCTTT
CDR3 protein: CASRWTGKNTEAFF

J gene: TRBJ1-3
V gene: TRBV11-3
clone size: .
D gene: .
CDR3 DNA: TGTGCCAGCAGCCCTTCCGGCGGATTAAACACCATATATTTT
CDR3 protein: CASSPSGGLNTIYF

J gene: TRBJ1-6
V gene: TRBV2
clone size: .
D gene: .
CDR3 DNA: TGTGCCAGCAGTGAAGGGCAGGCGGGTTCACCCCTCCACTTT
CDR3 protein: CASSEGQAGSPLHF

J gene: TRBJ1-2
V gene: TRBV19
clone size: .
D gene: .
CDR3 DNA: TGTGTTACATCCGGGACCGAGGGCTATGGCTACACCTTC
CDR3 protein: CVTSGTEGYGYTF

J gene: TRBJ2-2
V gene: TRBV28
clone size: once
D gene: .
CDR3 DNA: TGTGCCAGCAGCCCTTTCTCCGTGGCGGACAGTTATAACACCGGGGAGCTGTTTTTT
CDR3 protein: CASSPFSVADSYNTGELFF

J gene: TRBJ1-2
V gene: TRBV9
clone size: .
D gene: TRBD1
CDR3 DNA: TGTGCCAGCAGCGTAGTAGGACAGGGACCCCCGGGTCCTTATGGCTACACCTTC
CDR3 protein: CASSVVGQGPPGPYGYTF

J gene: TRBJ2-2
V gene: TRBV10-1
clone size: .
D gene: .
CDR3 DNA: TGCGCCAGCAGTGAGGTGGTAGGGCTGGACACCGGGGAGCTGTTTTTT
CDR3 protein: CASSEVVGLDTGELFF

J gene: TRBJ2-1
V gene: TRBV13
clone size: .
D gene: TRBD2
CDR3 DNA: TGTGCCAGCAGCTTAGCGGGAGGGCCATATGAGCAGTTCTTC
CDR3 protein: CASSLAGGPYEQFF

J gene: TRBJ1-3
V gene: TRBV7-6
clone size: .
D gene: .
CDR3 DNA: TGTGCCAGCAGCCCAGACAGGAGCTCTGGAAACACCATATATTTT
CDR3 protein: CASSPDRSSGNTIYF

J gene: TRBJ1-1
V gene: TRBV19
clone size: few
D gene: .
CDR3 DNA: TGTGCCAGTAGTTCTCCGGTGGGGAACACTGAAGCTTTCTTT
CDR3 protein: CASSSPVGNTEAFF

J gene: TRBJ2-7
V gene: TRBV11-3
clone size: .
D gene: TRBD2
CDR3 DNA: TGTGCCAGCAGTCGACTAGCCGTCTCCTACGAGCAGTACTTC
CDR3 protein: CASSRLAVSYEQYF

J gene: TRBJ1-1
V gene: TRBV2
clone size: .
D gene: TRBD1
CDR3 DNA: TGTGCCAGCAGAATTAGGACAGGGAACACTGAAGCTTTCTTT
CDR3 protein: CASRIRTGNTEAFF

J gene: TRBJ2-1
V gene: TRBV2
clone size: .
D gene: .
CDR3 DNA: TGTGCCAGCAGCCAAAACAGCGGCTATGAGCAGTTCTTC
CDR3 protein: CASSQNSGYEQFF

J gene: TRBJ1-6
V gene: TRBV9
clone size: few
D gene: .
CDR3 DNA: TGTGCCAGCAGCGGTTACAGGGATTCACCCCTCCACTTT
CDR3 protein: CASSGYRDSPLHF

J gene: TRBJ1-3
V gene: TRBV6-5
clone size: .
D gene: .
CDR3 DNA: TGTGCCGGGGGGGAGGGAACAACTGGAAACACCATATATTTT
CDR3 protein: CAGGEGTTGNTIYF